These 19 T cell receptor beta chains came from one sample sequenced in a study of blood T cell repertoires in COVID-19. Only in-frame clones appear in the TCRdb table, and some are missing; sequencing was by immunoSEQ multiplex PCR. The sample carries around 280,000 clones, over 85% recorded once. Sequenced material: peripheral blood. These receptors came from a woman under 40 with COVID-19, enrolled during active disease.

This clone was seen a handful of times. The chain employs TRBV2 and TRBJ1-2; D is perhaps TRBD1 (6 bases). CDR1 SNHLY and CDR2 FYNNEI come from the germline V gene. The CDR3 covers 13 residues. The ends were cut back, 1 base at V and 6 bases at J, with 9 bases in the middle. DNA for the CDR3: TGTGCCAGCAGTGAAGAGGGGGTGAATGGCTACACCTTC. Amino acid sequence: CASSEEGVNGYTF.

This sequence joins TRBV2 and TRBJ1-4; 9 positions match TRBD1. V dropped 6 bases and J dropped 7; count of bases not matched to a gene: 6. Germline V gene sequence: CDR1 SNHLY, CDR2 FYNNEI. The CDR3 contains 14 residues. The CDR3 spells CASRLGQGSEKLFF. The CDR3 region has the DNA TGTGCCAGCAGGCTGGGACAGGGAAGTGAAAAACTGTTTTTT.

V is TRBV10-3 and J is TRBJ1-2, with D maybe TRBD1 (5 bases). The germline V and J ends were trimmed by 2 bases and 8 bases, with 15 bases remaining between them. CDR1 ENHRY and CDR2 SYGVKD come from the germline V gene. The CDR3 spans 14 residues. CDR3 nucleotides: TGTGCCATCAGTGAGGGGGCTTTAGAAGGAGGCTACACCTTC. Translated, it gives CAISEGALEGGYTF.

The V call is TRBV30, the J call TRBJ2-1, with 11 nucleotides matching TRBD1. This CDR3 is built from 14 residues. V lost 2 bases and J lost 6; bases outside the gene matches: 3. Germline assignment: CDR1 GTSNPN and CDR2 SVGIG (reference sequence). The CDR3 loop is CAWSPGTGGNEQFF. For the CDR3, the DNA is TGTGCCTGGAGTCCCGGGACAGGGGGCAATGAGCAGTTCTTC.

This chain joins TRBV9 and TRBJ2-7; 7 bases align to TRBD1. This CDR3 spans 16 amino acids. Germline CDR1 and CDR2: SGDLS and YYNGEE. Trimming removed 2 bases from V and 0 bases from J; junction bases left unmatched: 8. DNA for the CDR3: TGTGCCAGCAGCGTGTCGGGACAGAGCGACTCCTACGAGCAGTACTTC. It encodes CASSVSGQSDSYEQYF.

The chain uses TRBV6-5 and TRBJ2-2; 7 bases align to TRBD2. This CDR3 has 15 amino acids. With V trimmed by 1 base and J by 6 bases, 5 bases remained unmatched. Per germline, CDR1 MNHEY and CDR2 SVGAGI. The CDR3 protein is CASSYYHGGAGELFF. Written as DNA, the CDR3 is TGTGCCAGCAGTTACTACCATGGGGGGGCCGGGGAGCTGTTTTTT.

The CDR3 reads CASSPGQGNQPQHF. The CDR3 nucleotides read TGTGCCAGCTCACCTGGACAGGGTAATCAGCCCCAGCATTTT. This sequence joins TRBV18 and TRBJ1-5, with TRBD1 matching over 8 bases. The CDR3 consists of 14 residues. V was pared by 3 bases and J by 4 bases, with 2 bases of the junction left unmatched. Germline CDR1 is KGHSH and CDR2 is LQKENI.

The V gene is TRBV19, the J gene TRBJ2-2; 14 positions agree with TRBD2. Germline V gene sequence: CDR1 LNHDA, CDR2 SQIVND (reference sequence). Germline trimming cut 9 bases from V and 7 bases from J; bases unmatched to any gene: 7. This CDR3 region has 15 residues. CDR3 protein: CARRTSGGPGGELFF. The CDR3 nucleotides read TGTGCCAGGAGGACTAGCGGGGGGCCAGGCGGGGAGCTGTTTTTT.

The chain uses TRBV5-1 and TRBJ2-4; possibly TRBD1 for D (5 bases). Trimming cost V 0 bases and J 9 bases, with 13 bases left between them. CDR1 SGHRS and CDR2 YFSETQ come from the germline V gene. This CDR3 is built from 14 residues. For the CDR3, the DNA is TGCGCCAGCAGCTTGGAGGGGCGGTTGGGCATTCAGTACTTC. Amino acids: CASSLEGRLGIQYF.

This sequence joins TRBV4-2 and TRBJ2-1; 9 positions match TRBD2. Germline-derived CDR1 and CDR2 are LGHNA and YNFKEQ. V shed 0 bases and J 9 bases; nucleotides not matched to a gene: 6. The CDR3 runs 15 residues. CDR3 sequence: CASSQEGGGAIEQFF. The CDR3 coding sequence is TGTGCCAGCAGCCAAGAAGGCGGGGGGGCTATTGAGCAGTTCTTC.

This CDR3 is CASSSTRSYEQYF. CDR3 DNA sequence: TGTGCCAGCAGTTCCACTCGCTCCTACGAGCAGTACTTC. This chain uses TRBV27 with TRBJ2-7, with D uncertain. The germline V and J ends were trimmed by 4 bases and 0 bases, with 7 bases remaining between them. There are 13 residues in the CDR3. Germline CDR1 and CDR2: MNHEY and SMNVEV (reference sequence).

CDR3 region: CASTGLGGGNSPLHF. Here the CDR3 DNA reads TGTGCCAGCACCGGATTGGGGGGTGGGAATTCACCCCTCCACTTT. This chain links TRBV28 with TRBJ1-6, with D maybe TRBD1 (5 bases). The V end was cut by 7 bases, the J end by 7 bases, with 17 bases between. The germline gives CDR1 MDHEN, CDR2 SYDVKM. CDR3 length equals 15 residues.

The chain links TRBV2 to TRBJ1-4; no clear D gene. V lost 0 bases, J lost 5 bases, and 16 bases lay in between. Germline CDR1 SNHLY, CDR2 FYNNEI. The CDR3 length is 17 residues. CDR3 DNA: TGTGCCAGCAGTGAAGCGCCTAGGGCTCCGGGGAATGAAAAACTGTTTTTT. This sequence encodes CASSEAPRAPGNEKLFF.

V gene TRBV18 combines with J gene TRBJ1-3; D might be TRBD1 (5 bases). V lost 3 bases and J lost 3, with 9 bases in between. This CDR3 has 14 residues. The V gene's germline CDR1 is KGHSH and CDR2 LQKENI. The CDR3 region is CASSPRQNGNTIYF. The DNA of the CDR3 is TGTGCCAGCTCACCTCGACAGAATGGAAACACCATATATTTT.

There are a few counts of this clone. This rearrangement joins TRBV11-2 to TRBJ2-3; 12 bases align to TRBD2. With 5 bases clipped from V and 2 bases from J, the junction kept 5 bases outside the gene matches. The CDR3 length is 16 residues. The germline V gene encodes CDR1 SGHAT and CDR2 FQNNGV. In DNA form, the CDR3 reads TGTGCCAGCAGCCCGACTAGCGGGGGCCTCACAGATACGCAGTATTTT. Translating it yields CASSPTSGGLTDTQYF.

This chain connects TRBV7-9 to TRBJ1-5, with a tentative D call TRBD1 (5 bases). This CDR3 has 12 residues. The germline V gene has CDR1 SEHNR and CDR2 FQNEAQ (reference sequence). The ends were cut back, 8 bases at V and 7 bases at J, with 12 bases in the middle. CDR3 coding DNA: TGTGCCAGCGGCAGGGAGGAGCAGCCCCAGCATTTT. It codes for CASGREEQPQHF.

This chain joins TRBV7-9 and TRBJ1-1; D remains unclear. CDR3 length: 14 residues. Germline V lookup: CDR1 SEHNR, CDR2 FQNEAQ (reference sequence). V lost 5 bases and J lost 5, with 15 bases in between. The CDR3 is CASSPYQEVTEAFF. The CDR3, as DNA: TGTGCCAGCAGCCCCTATCAGGAAGTGACTGAAGCTTTCTTT.

Only a few counts were recorded for this clone. The V gene is TRBV7-8, the J gene TRBJ2-7; 8 nucleotides match TRBD1. Germline CDR1 SGHVS, CDR2 FQNEAQ. The CDR3 is 17 amino acids. The J segment lost 4 bases and the V segment lost 1 base, leaving 12 bases of the junction unmatched. This chain's CDR3 is CASSLGGQGSPLYEQYF. The CDR3 nucleotides read TGTGCCAGCAGCTTAGGTGGACAGGGATCTCCCCTATACGAGCAGTACTTC.

The DNA of the CDR3 is TGTGCCAGCAGTCGAGACAGGGACTTGTTCAGGGCTAACTATGGCTACACCTTC. Translated: CASSRDRDLFRANYGYTF. The chain joins TRBV11-2 to TRBJ1-2, with 7 bases fitting TRBD1. Per the germline V gene, CDR1 is SGHAT and CDR2 is FQNNGV. The J segment lost 0 bases and the V segment lost 6 bases, leaving 16 bases of the junction unmatched. The CDR3 runs 18 residues.